This passage covers 14 T cell receptor beta chains from one sample sequenced in a study of shared clonotypes between healthy human individuals. Method: immunoSEQ multiplex PCR; TCRdb's copy keeps in-frame clones and lacks some. This sample yields roughly 570,000 clones, of which 98% are seen a single time; 0.3% belongs to the top ten. Naive CD8 isolation took CD45RO-negative cells positively selected for CCR7 and excluded terminally differentiated effector memory CD45RA+ cells. The specimen sequenced was naive CD8+ T cells sorted from blood. These receptors came from a man aged 25 to 40 in good health.

The chain has TRBV27 and TRBJ2-1, with a possible D match to TRBD1 (6 bases). The germline V gene has CDR1 MNHEY and CDR2 SMNVEV (reference sequence). This CDR3 has 15 amino acids. Trimming removed 6 bases at V and 0 bases at J, with 12 bases between. The CDR3 coding sequence is TGTGCCAGCAGATCAGGGGTAAGCTCCTACAATGAGCAGTTCTTC. It specifies CASRSGVSSYNEQFF.

V usage is TRBV7-6 and J usage is TRBJ2-1; 9 positions agree with TRBD2. After removal of 5 bases from V and 4 bases from J, the junction contained 9 bases not matched to a gene. CDR1 is SGHVS, CDR2 FNYEAQ, per germline. There are 16 residues in the CDR3. The CDR3 sequence is CASSPIPSGRYNEQFF. The CDR3 DNA is TGTGCCAGCAGCCCCATCCCCAGCGGGAGGTACAATGAGCAGTTCTTC.

The CDR3 spells CARECGGHEQFF. The CDR3 nucleotides read TGTGCCAGAGAGTGCGGGGGCCATGAGCAGTTCTTC. The chain has TRBV21-1 and TRBJ2-1; the table calls TRBD2, which could not be checked here. TRBV21-1 is designated a pseudogene. The CDR3 spans 12 residues.

The chain carries TRBV7-9 and TRBJ2-3, with 15 positions matching TRBD2. The length of the CDR3 is 16 residues. The V gene end was trimmed by 5 bases and the J gene end by 5 bases; junction bases not matched to a gene: 5. In germline, CDR1 is SEHNR, CDR2 FQNEAQ (reference sequence). CDR3 protein: CASSRGLAGGIDTQYF. The CDR3, as DNA: TGTGCCAGCAGCCGGGGACTAGCGGGAGGTATAGATACGCAGTATTTT.

The chain couples TRBV27 to TRBJ1-2; D unresolved. CDR3 size: 12 residues. Trimming removed 9 bases from V and 4 bases from J, with 12 bases in between. Germline CDR1 is MNHEY and CDR2 is SMNVEV (reference sequence). As DNA, the CDR3 is TGTGCCAGTTCGACCGGGCCCTATGGCTACACCTTC. This translates into CASSTGPYGYTF.

The J gene is TRBJ2-7, the V gene TRBV2, with 13 bases aligning to TRBD2. From germline, CDR1 is SNHLY and CDR2 FYNNEI. The CDR3 runs 18 residues. J lost 1 base, V lost 6 bases, and 12 bases had no gene match. The CDR3 nucleotides read TGTGCCAGCAGCAATGCCGGACTAGCGGGAGCCTCGTCCTACGAGCAGTACTTC. It encodes CASSNAGLAGASSYEQYF.

V and J are TRBV19 and TRBJ2-7; TRBD2 matches at 7 bases. V gave up 5 bases and J gave up 2 bases; unmatched junction bases: 3. In germline, CDR1 is LNHDA, CDR2 SQIVND (reference sequence). The CDR3 sequence is 13 residues long. CDR3 bases: TGTGCCAGTAGTGCGGGAGTGGCCTACGAGCAGTACTTC. This gives the protein CASSAGVAYEQYF.

The J gene is TRBJ1-1, the V gene TRBV29-1, with 7 bases identical to TRBD1. V lost 1 base, J lost 0 bases, and 5 bases stayed unmatched. CDR1 and CDR2 (germline): SQVTM, ANQGSEA. This CDR3 has 15 residues. CDR3 nucleotide sequence: TGCAGCGTTGAAGGCGGGACAGATTTGAACACTGAAGCTTTCTTT. Translated, it gives CSVEGGTDLNTEAFF.

The chain recombines TRBV7-2 with TRBJ1-5, with D hard to call. Germline CDR1 reads SGHTA; CDR2 reads FQGNSA. V was cut by 1 base and J by 2 bases, with 9 bases left in between. The CDR3 totals 15 residues. The CDR3 protein is CASSLGGAGNQPQHF. The DNA of the CDR3 is TGTGCCAGCAGCTTAGGGGGAGCAGGCAATCAGCCCCAGCATTTT.

The V and J genes are TRBV7-6 and TRBJ2-7; no clear D gene. Looked up from germline, CDR1 is SGHVS and CDR2 is FNYEAQ. This CDR3 region has 16 residues. The germline V and J ends were trimmed by 0 bases and 6 bases, with 18 bases remaining between them. The CDR3 DNA reads as TGTGCCAGCAGCTTAGCGGCAGGTTACGCTGCCGTCGAGCAGTACTTC. Amino acids: CASSLAAGYAAVEQYF.

The rearrangement uses TRBV29-1 and TRBJ2-5; D ambiguous. This CDR3 region has 13 residues. The V end was cut by 0 bases, the J end by 2 bases, with 7 bases between. Germline V gene lookup returns CDR1 SQVTM and CDR2 ANQGSEA. The CDR3 nucleotides read TGCAGCGTTGAAGAAGGCCTGCAAGAGACCCAGTACTTC. Translated: CSVEEGLQETQYF.

The chain joins TRBV7-9 to TRBJ2-1; possibly TRBD2 for D (5 bases). Per germline, CDR1 SEHNR and CDR2 FQNEAQ (reference sequence). The ends were cut back, 7 bases at V and 4 bases at J, with 20 bases in the middle. The CDR3 runs to 16 residues. CDR3 residues: CASNPGLVRTYNEQFF. The CDR3 nucleotides are TGTGCCAGCAACCCTGGACTGGTTAGGACTTACAATGAGCAGTTCTTC. Full variable domain (remainder filled in from reference TRBV7-9 and TRBJ2-1): DTGVSQNPRHKITKRGQNVTFRCDPISEHNRLYWYRQTLGQGPEFLTYFQNEAQLEKSRLLSDRFSAERPKGSFSTLEIQRTEQGDSAMYLCASNPGLVRTYNEQFFGPGTRLTVL.

As concerns this clone: Other DNA sequences in the sample encode the same CDR3. In DNA, the CDR3 is TGTGCCAGCAGTCTCAACAGGAACTACGAGCAGTACTTC. This sequence encodes CASSLNRNYEQYF. The rearrangement uses TRBV7-2 and TRBJ2-7, with D tentatively TRBD1 (5 bases). The CDR3 extends over 13 amino acids. Germline V CDR1 and CDR2: SGHTA, FQGNSA. Trimming took 6 bases from V and 3 from J, leaving 12 bases between them.

The chain links TRBV6-6 to TRBJ1-5; tentatively, D is TRBD1 (5 bases). This CDR3 comprises 13 residues. In germline, CDR1 is MNHNY, CDR2 SVGAGI (reference sequence). V lost 2 bases, J lost 8 bases, and 10 bases lay in between. The CDR3 spells CASSYGGDKPQHF. The CDR3 DNA sequence: TGTGCCAGCAGTTACGGGGGAGACAAGCCCCAGCATTTT.